What follows describes a single T cell receptor (beta chain). The target antigen is unknown. The assay was immunoSEQ multiplex PCR, and TCRdb's table has in-frame clones only and misses some. The table shows 20,000 to 25,000 clones, with about 89% occurring only once. The data derive from a study of T cells after posttransplantation cyclophosphamide. General observations from the study: TRB overlap between skin or GI tissue T cells and blood was limited. Recipient CMV seropositivity and CMV reactivation strongly tracked TRB clonality.

Controls had myeloablative marrow grafts with methotrexate and calcineurin inhibitor, sampled at 1 year. J lost 3 bases, V lost 4 bases, and 4 bases had no gene match. This CDR3 comprises 15 residues. Looked up from germline, CDR1 is MNHNS and CDR2 is SASEGT. This TCR came from a female patient aged 50-59 years who received an allogeneic stem cell transplant from an unrelated donor, was CMV-positive, and had chronic GVHD only. Certain T cells may be donor cells from the graft. The sample here was PBMCs, taken after an allogeneic stem cell transplant with a calcineurin inhibitor and methotrexate. The rearrangement joins TRBV6-1 to TRBJ2-2; 8 nucleotides match TRBD1. CDR3 loop: CASSAGGYDTGELFF. The CDR3 nucleotides read TGTGCCAGCAGTGCAGGGGGCTACGACACCGGGGAGCTGTTTTTT.